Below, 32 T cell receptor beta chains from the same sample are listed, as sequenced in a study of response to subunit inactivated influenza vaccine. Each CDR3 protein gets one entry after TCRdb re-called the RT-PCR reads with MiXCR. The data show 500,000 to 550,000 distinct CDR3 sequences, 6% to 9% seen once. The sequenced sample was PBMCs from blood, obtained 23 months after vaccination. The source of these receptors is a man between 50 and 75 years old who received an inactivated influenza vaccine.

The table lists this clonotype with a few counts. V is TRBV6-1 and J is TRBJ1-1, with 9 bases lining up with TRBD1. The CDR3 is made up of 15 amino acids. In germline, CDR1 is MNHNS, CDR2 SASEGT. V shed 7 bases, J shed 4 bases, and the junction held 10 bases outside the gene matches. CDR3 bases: TGTGCCAGCACCAGGACAGGGGATTTGGGCACTGAAGCTTTCTTT. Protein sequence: CASTRTGDLGTEAFF.

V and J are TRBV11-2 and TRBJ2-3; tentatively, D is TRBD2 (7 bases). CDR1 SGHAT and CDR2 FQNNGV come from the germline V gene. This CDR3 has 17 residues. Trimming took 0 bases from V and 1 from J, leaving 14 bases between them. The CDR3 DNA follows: TGTGCCAGCAGCTTAGAGGGGGGGCGAGTTCGCACAGATACGCAGTATTTT. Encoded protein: CASSLEGGRVRTDTQYF.

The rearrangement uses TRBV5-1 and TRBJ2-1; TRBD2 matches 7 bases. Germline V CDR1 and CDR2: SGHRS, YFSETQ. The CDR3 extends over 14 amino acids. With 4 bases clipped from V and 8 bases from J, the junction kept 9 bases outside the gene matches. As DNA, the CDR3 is TGCGCCAGCAGCCCCCCAGCGGGAATGGATGAGCAGTTCTTC. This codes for CASSPPAGMDEQFF. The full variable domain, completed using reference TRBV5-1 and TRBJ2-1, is KAGVTQTPRYLIKTRGQQVTLSCSPISGHRSVSWYQQTPGQGLQFLFEYFSETQRNKGNFPGRFSGRQFSNSRSEMNVSTLELGDSALYLCASSPPAGMDEQFFGPGTRLTVL.

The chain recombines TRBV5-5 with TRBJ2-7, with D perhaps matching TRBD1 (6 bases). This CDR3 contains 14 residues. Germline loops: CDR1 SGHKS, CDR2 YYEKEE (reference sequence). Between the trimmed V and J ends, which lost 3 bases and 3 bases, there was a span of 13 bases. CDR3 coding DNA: TGTGCCAGCAGCTCCGGACAGCTTATCTACGAGCAGTACTTC. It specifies CASSSGQLIYEQYF.

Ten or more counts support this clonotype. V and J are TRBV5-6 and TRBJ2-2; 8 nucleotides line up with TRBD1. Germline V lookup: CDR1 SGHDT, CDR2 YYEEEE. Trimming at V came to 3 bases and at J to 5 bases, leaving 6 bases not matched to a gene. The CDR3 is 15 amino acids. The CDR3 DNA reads TGTGCCAGCAGCTCGGGACAGGCAGTAACCGGGGAGCTGTTTTTT. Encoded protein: CASSSGQAVTGELFF.

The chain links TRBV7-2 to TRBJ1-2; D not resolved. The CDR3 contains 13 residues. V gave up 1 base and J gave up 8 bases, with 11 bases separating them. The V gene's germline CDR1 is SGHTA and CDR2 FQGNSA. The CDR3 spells CASSLDLPRGYTF. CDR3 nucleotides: TGTGCCAGCAGCTTAGACCTCCCGAGAGGCTACACCTTC.

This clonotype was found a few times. The CDR3 region is CASSQVSGARYGYTF. CDR3 in DNA: TGTGCCAGCAGCCAAGTTTCAGGGGCTCGGTATGGCTACACCTTC. This chain uses TRBV14 with TRBJ1-2; D is possibly TRBD1 (6 bases). Germline CDR1 SGHDN, CDR2 FVKESK. Between the trimmed V and J ends, which lost 1 base and 5 bases, there was a span of 14 bases. The CDR3 sequence is 15 residues long. Using reference TRBV14 and TRBJ1-2 for the parts outside the CDR3, the full variable domain is EAGVTQFPSHSVIEKGQTVTLRCDPISGHDNLYWYRRVMGKEIKFLLHFVKESKQDESGMPNNRFLAERTGGTYSTLKVQPAELEDSGVYFCASSQVSGARYGYTFGSGTRLTVV.

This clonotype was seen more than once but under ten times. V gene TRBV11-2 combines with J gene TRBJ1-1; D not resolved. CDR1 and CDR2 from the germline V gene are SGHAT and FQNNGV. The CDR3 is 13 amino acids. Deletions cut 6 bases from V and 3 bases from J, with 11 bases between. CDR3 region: CASSYKVDTEAFF. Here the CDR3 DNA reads TGTGCCAGCAGTTATAAAGTAGACACTGAAGCTTTCTTT.

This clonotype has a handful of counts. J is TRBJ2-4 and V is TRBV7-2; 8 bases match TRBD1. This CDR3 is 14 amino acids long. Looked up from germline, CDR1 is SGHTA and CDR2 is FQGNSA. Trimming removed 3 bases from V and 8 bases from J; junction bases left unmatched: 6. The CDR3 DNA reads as TGTGCCAGCAGCTTTGGTCCAGGGGGCGACATTCAGTACTTC. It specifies CASSFGPGGDIQYF. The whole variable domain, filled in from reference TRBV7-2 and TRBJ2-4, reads GAGVSQSPSNKVTEKGKDVELRCDPISGHTALYWYRQSLGQGLEFLIYFQGNSAPDKSGLPSDRFSAERTGGSVSTLTIQRTQQEDSAVYLCASSFGPGGDIQYFGAGTRLSVL.

CDR3 in DNA: TGTGCCAGCAGCTTGGGGGCCTTGGGCAATCAGCCCCAGCATTTT. Protein: CASSLGALGNQPQHF. This chain connects TRBV7-8 to TRBJ1-5; perhaps TRBD1 as D (6 bases). Trimming left V 3 bases short and J 2 bases short, with 11 bases between. Germline-derived CDR1 and CDR2 are SGHVS and FQNEAQ. The CDR3 extends over 15 amino acids.

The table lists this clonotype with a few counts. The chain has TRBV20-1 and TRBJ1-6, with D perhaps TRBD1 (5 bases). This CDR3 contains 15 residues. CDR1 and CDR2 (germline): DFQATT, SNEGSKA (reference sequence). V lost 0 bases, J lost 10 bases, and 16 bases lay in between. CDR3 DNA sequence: TGCAGTGCTAGAGACACCAGGAGGGGAGAATCACCCCTCCACTTT. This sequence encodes CSARDTRRGESPLHF.

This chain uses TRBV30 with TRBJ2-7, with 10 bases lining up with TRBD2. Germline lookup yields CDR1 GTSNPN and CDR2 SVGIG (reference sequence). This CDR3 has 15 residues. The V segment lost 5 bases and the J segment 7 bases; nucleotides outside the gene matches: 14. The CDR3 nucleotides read TGTGCCTGGGCCCTTCCTAGCGGGAGACATGAGGAGCAGTACTTC. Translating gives CAWALPSGRHEEQYF.

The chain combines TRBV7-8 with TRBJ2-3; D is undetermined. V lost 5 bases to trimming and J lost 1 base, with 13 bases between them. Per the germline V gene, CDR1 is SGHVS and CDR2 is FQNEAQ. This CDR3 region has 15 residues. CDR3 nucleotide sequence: TGTGCCAGCAGCGAGGCCCCGCACGGCACAGATACGCAGTATTTT. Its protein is CASSEAPHGTDTQYF.

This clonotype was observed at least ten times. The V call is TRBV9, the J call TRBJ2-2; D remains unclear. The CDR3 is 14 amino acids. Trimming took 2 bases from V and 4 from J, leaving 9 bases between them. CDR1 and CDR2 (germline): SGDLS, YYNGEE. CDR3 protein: CASSVRLFTGELFF. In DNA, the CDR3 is TGTGCCAGCAGCGTTAGACTTTTCACCGGGGAGCTGTTTTTT.

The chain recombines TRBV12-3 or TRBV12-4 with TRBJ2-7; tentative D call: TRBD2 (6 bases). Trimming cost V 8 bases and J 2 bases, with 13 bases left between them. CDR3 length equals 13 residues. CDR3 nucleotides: TGTGCCAGCGGGGGAGGAGGCACCTACGAGCAGTACTTC. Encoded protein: CASGGGGTYEQYF.

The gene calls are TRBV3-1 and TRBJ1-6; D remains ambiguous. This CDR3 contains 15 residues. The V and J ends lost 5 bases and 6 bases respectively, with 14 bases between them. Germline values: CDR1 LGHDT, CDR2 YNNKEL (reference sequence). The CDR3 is CASSTTGGFNSPLHF. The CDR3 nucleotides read TGTGCCAGCAGCACTACCGGAGGGTTTAATTCACCCCTCCACTTT.

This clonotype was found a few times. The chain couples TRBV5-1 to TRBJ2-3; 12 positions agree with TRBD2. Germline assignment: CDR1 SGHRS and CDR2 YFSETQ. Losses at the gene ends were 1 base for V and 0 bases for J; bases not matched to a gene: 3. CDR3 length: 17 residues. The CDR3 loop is CASSLTSGRLSTDTQYF. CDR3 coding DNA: TGCGCCAGCAGCTTGACTAGCGGGAGGCTTAGCACAGATACGCAGTATTTT.

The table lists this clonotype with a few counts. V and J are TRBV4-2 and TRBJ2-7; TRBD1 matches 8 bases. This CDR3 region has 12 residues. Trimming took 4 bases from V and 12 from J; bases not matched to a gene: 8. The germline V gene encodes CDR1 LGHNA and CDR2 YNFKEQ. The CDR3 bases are TGTGCCAGCAGCCGCGGGCGGGACAGGCGGTACTTC. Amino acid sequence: CASSRGRDRRYF.

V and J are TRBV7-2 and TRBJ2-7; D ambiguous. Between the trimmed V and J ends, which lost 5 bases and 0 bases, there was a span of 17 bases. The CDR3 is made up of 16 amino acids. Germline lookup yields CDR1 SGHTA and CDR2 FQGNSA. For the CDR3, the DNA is TGTGCCAGCAGCGTGGACCCGGGCCCCGGCTCCTACGAGCAGTACTTC. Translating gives CASSVDPGPGSYEQYF.

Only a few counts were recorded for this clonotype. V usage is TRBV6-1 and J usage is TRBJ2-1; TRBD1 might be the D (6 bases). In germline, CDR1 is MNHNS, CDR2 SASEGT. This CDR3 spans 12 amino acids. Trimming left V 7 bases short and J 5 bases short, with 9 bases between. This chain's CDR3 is CASTGHNNEQFF. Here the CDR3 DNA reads TGTGCCAGCACGGGACATAACAATGAGCAGTTCTTC.

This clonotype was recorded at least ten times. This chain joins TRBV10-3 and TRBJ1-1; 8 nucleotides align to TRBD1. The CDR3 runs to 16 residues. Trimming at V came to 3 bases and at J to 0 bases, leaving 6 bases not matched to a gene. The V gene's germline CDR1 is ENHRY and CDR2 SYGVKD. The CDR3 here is CAISEGQGRVNTEAFF. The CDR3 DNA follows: TGTGCCATCAGTGAAGGACAGGGAAGGGTGAACACTGAAGCTTTCTTT.

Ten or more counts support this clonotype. Here the CDR3 DNA reads TGTGCCAGCAGTCCCAGGGACTCCTACAATGAGCAGTTCTTC. This sequence encodes CASSPRDSYNEQFF. V gene TRBV28 combines with J gene TRBJ2-1, with D perhaps TRBD1 (5 bases). Germline-derived CDR1 and CDR2 are MDHEN and SYDVKM. V lost 5 bases and J 0 bases, leaving 8 bases between the germline ends. This CDR3 spans 14 amino acids.

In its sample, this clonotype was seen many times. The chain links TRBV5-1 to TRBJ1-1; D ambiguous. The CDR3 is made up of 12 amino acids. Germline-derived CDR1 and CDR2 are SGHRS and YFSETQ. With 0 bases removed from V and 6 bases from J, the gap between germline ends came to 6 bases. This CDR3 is CASSLEWPEAFF. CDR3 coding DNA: TGCGCCAGCAGCTTGGAATGGCCTGAAGCTTTCTTT.

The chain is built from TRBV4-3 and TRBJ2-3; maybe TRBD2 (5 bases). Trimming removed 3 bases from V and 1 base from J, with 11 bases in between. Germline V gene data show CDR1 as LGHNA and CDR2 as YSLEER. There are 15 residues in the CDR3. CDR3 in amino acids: CASSQRGLGTDTQYF. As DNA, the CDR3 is TGCGCCAGCAGCCAGAGAGGGCTCGGCACAGATACGCAGTATTTT.

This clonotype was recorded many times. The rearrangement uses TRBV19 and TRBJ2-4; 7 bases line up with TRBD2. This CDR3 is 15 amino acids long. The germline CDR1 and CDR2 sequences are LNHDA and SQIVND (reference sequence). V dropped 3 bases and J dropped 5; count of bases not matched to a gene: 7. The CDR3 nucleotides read TGTGCCAGTAGTATCGGGGGGACTATCGAAAACATTCAGTACTTC. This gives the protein CASSIGGTIENIQYF.

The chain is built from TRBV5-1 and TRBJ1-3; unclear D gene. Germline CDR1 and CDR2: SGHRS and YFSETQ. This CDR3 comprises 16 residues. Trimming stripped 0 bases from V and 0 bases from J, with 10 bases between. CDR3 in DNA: TGCGCCAGCAGCTTGGCCCTGGGGAGCTCTGGAAACACCATATATTTT. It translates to CASSLALGSSGNTIYF.

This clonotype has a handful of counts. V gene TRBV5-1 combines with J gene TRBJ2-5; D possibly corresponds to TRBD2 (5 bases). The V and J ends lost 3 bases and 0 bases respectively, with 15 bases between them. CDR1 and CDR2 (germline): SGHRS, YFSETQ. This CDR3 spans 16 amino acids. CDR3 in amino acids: CASSWGVGKNQETQYF. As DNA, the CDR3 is TGCGCCAGCAGCTGGGGAGTGGGGAAAAACCAAGAGACCCAGTACTTC.

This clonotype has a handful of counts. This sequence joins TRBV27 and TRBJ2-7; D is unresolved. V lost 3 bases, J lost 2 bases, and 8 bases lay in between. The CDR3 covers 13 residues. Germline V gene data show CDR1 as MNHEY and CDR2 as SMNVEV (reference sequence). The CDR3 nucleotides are TGTGCCAGCAGTTTGCGATTGGCCTACGAGCAGTACTTC. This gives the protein CASSLRLAYEQYF.

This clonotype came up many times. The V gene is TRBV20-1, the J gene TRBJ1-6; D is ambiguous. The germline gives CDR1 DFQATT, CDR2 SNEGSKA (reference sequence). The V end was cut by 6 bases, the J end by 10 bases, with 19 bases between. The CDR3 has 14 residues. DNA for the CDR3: TGCAGTGCCGGTTCGGGCTCCGGTGCATCACCCCTCCACTTT. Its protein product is CSAGSGSGASPLHF.

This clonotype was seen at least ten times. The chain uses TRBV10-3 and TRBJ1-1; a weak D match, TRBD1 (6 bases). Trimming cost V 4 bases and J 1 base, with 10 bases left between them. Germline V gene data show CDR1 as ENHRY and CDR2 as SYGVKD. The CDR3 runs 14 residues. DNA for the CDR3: TGTGCCATCAGTGTGGCAGGGGCGAACACTGAAGCTTTCTTT. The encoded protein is CAISVAGANTEAFF.

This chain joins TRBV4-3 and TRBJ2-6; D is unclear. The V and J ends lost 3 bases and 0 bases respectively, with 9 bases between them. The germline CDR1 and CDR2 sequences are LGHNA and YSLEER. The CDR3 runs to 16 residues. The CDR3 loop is CASSQVWSSGANVLTF. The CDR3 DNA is TGCGCCAGCAGCCAGGTATGGAGCTCTGGGGCCAACGTCCTGACTTTC.

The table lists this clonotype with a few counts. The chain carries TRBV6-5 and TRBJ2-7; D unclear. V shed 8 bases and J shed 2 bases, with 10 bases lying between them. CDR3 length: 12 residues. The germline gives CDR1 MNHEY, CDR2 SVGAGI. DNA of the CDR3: TGTGCCAGCGGGCGCCGGGCCTACGAGCAGTACTTC. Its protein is CASGRRAYEQYF.